This TCR beta chain emerged from a study of T cell changes during pregnancy in multiple sclerosis (dated by TCRdb to the late 2010s). Concerning the study at large: In women with multiple sclerosis, the researchers looked at how the T cell repertoire shifted as pregnancy progressed.

Libraries were prepared through the immunoSEQ multiplex PCR assay. Held by TCRdb, this immuneACCESS table contains in-frame sequences only and omits some clones. Under half of the omission traces to an unresolved V gene where checked; the cause of the rest is unknown. In all, the sample holds tens of thousands of clones, and around 92% of those were seen once. The ten largest clones capture 2% to 2.5% of the sample. A word on this clone: Its antigen remains undetermined. Base qualities are not at hand, and no much larger clone is one base apart.

V is pared back by 6 bases and J by 8 bases, with 16 bases lying between the germline termini. The germline V gene specifies SNHLY as CDR1 and FYNNEI as CDR2. Its CDR3 holds 13 amino acids, cysteine through phenylalanine. Only the CDR3 part of the read is kept: 39 bases, read in frame from the first base. This sequence was found in a female donor with multiple sclerosis, enrolled in a pregnancy study. This chain joins TRBV2 to TRBJ1-2; TRBD1 is possibly the D segment (6 matching bases). Material: peripheral blood, obtained after pregnancy. CDR3 sequence: CASSPKGEIGYTF. The DNA reads as follows: TGTGCCAGCAGCCCCAAGGGGGAGATCGGCTACACCTTC.